This T cell receptor beta chain is drawn from a study of T cell clonality in common variable immunodeficiency. The CDR3 totals 16 residues. J lost 5 bases, V lost 1 base, and 8 bases had no gene match. Germline CDR1 ENHRY, CDR2 SYGVKD. Many counts were recorded for this clone. The read ends 3 residues early relative to the CDR3; the germline J gene fills the gap. The protocol was immunoSEQ multiplex PCR, while the TCRdb copy is restricted to in-frame clones and leaves out a portion. The sample gives roughly 29,000 clones, none seen only once, and the top ten clones hold more than 10%. The sequence was obtained from a person aged 18 to 75 in good health. The chain couples TRBV10-3 to TRBJ2-1; TRBD2 matches at 7 bases. The specimen was peripheral blood mononuclear cells. The DNA read from the CDR3 is TGTGCCATCAGTGAGTGGGGCAGCGGGGCTGACAATGAG. Amino acids: CAISEWGSGADNE. The complete CDR3 reads CAISEWGSGADNEQFF.